These 30 T cell receptor beta chains originate from one sample sequenced in a study of T cell responses to AZD1222 COVID-19 vaccine. The table came from immunoSEQ multiplex PCR; TCRdb's copy has only in-frame clones and leaves some out. This repertoire shows around 160,000 clones, 85% to 95% found once; its top ten account for approximately 2%. The source material was peripheral blood, sampled on day 0 of AZD1222 vaccination. The origin of the receptors is an adult in good health.

The chain employs TRBV5-6 and TRBJ2-3; 8 bases agree with TRBD1. This CDR3 region has 17 residues. Germline CDR1 reads SGHDT; CDR2 reads YYEEEE. V was clipped by 2 bases and J by 0 bases; unmatched bases: 8. CDR3 nucleotide sequence: TGTGCCAGCAGCTTCCCCCGGACAGGGACGAGCACAGATACGCAGTATTTT. It translates to CASSFPRTGTSTDTQYF.

This chain uses TRBV12-5 with TRBJ2-7, with 11 nucleotides matching TRBD2. V was pared by 6 bases and J by 4 bases, with 11 bases of the junction left unmatched. The CDR3 extends over 16 amino acids. CDR1 and CDR2 (germline): LGHNT, FRNRAP. In DNA form, the CDR3 reads TGTGCTAGTGGACCTACTAGCGGGAGTTTCGGGTACGAGCAGTACTTC. It codes for CASGPTSGSFGYEQYF.

The chain has TRBV2 and TRBJ1-5, with D uncertain. The CDR3 totals 13 residues. Germline values: CDR1 SNHLY, CDR2 FYNNEI. Deletions cut 6 bases from V and 5 bases from J, with 11 bases between. The CDR3 nucleotides read TGTGCCAGCAGCGAGGACGGAGATCAGCCCCAGCATTTT. It translates to CASSEDGDQPQHF.

The V gene is TRBV6-5, the J gene TRBJ2-7; TRBD2 might be the D (6 bases). Trimming left V 6 bases short and J 1 base short, with 16 bases between. The CDR3 is 15 residues long. Germline V CDR1 and CDR2: MNHEY, SVGAGI. The CDR3 loop reads CASRARGSMSYEQYF. For the CDR3, the DNA is TGTGCCAGCAGAGCTCGGGGGTCGATGTCCTACGAGCAGTACTTC.

The chain employs TRBV12-3 or TRBV12-4 and TRBJ1-3, with D possibly matching TRBD1 (5 bases). Trimming cost V 4 bases and J 4 bases, with 5 bases left between them. This CDR3 comprises 12 residues. The CDR3 DNA sequence: TGTGCCAGCAGTTCAGGGGGAAACACCATATATTTT. It translates to CASSSGGNTIYF.

The chain uses TRBV27 and TRBJ1-6; TRBD1 aligns across 8 bases. V lost 4 bases and J lost 6; bases outside the gene matches: 5. Germline values: CDR1 MNHEY, CDR2 SMNVEV (reference sequence). This CDR3 contains 15 residues. The CDR3 loop is CASSSGQGRNSPLHF. The DNA for the CDR3 is TGTGCCAGCAGTTCCGGACAGGGACGTAATTCACCCCTCCACTTT.

The chain joins TRBV12-3 or TRBV12-4 to TRBJ2-1; D is unresolved. Trimming removed 3 bases at V and 7 bases at J, with 7 bases between. The CDR3 totals 12 residues. CDR3 loop: CASSFQRNEQFF. The CDR3 DNA is TGTGCCAGCAGTTTTCAACGGAATGAGCAGTTCTTC.

A single count supports this clone. The chain has TRBV11-2 and TRBJ2-1, with 7 positions matching TRBD1. The CDR3 consists of 15 residues. Per germline, CDR1 SGHAT and CDR2 FQNNGV. The trim removed 0 bases at V and 5 bases at J, leaving 4 bases unmatched. The CDR3 loop is CASSLEYRGNNEQFF. The CDR3 coding sequence is TGTGCCAGCAGCTTAGAGTACAGGGGAAACAATGAGCAGTTCTTC.

CDR3 sequence: CASSSTRVGLGNQPQHF. In nucleotides, the CDR3 is TGTGCCAGCAGCTCAACCAGGGTCGGGTTGGGCAATCAGCCCCAGCATTTT. The chain carries TRBV7-8 and TRBJ1-5; possible D gene TRBD1, 5 bases. Trimming pared 4 bases from V and 2 bases from J, leaving 18 bases between. The CDR3 covers 17 residues. The germline CDR1 and CDR2 sequences are SGHVS and FQNEAQ.

V and J are TRBV7-6 and TRBJ2-2; no definite D call. This CDR3 has 14 residues. The germline CDR1 and CDR2 sequences are SGHVS and FNYEAQ. Trimming pared 4 bases from V and 1 base from J, leaving 7 bases between. The CDR3 reads CASSSSRNTGELFF. The CDR3 DNA sequence: TGTGCCAGCAGCTCAAGCCGGAACACCGGGGAGCTGTTTTTT. The full variable domain, its missing parts supplied by reference TRBV7-6 and TRBJ2-2, is GAGVSQSPRYKVTKRGQDVALRCDPISGHVSLYWYRQALGQGPEFLTYFNYEAQQDKSGLPNDRFSAERPEGSISTLTIQRTEQRDSAMYRCASSSSRNTGELFFGEGSRLTVL.

The rearrangement links TRBV2 to TRBJ1-2, with D uncertain. V lost 4 bases to trimming and J lost 0 bases, with 15 bases between them. This CDR3 has 16 amino acids. Per the germline V gene, CDR1 is SNHLY and CDR2 is FYNNEI. As DNA, the CDR3 is TGTGCCAGCAGTGGGGAAGGGCCCAGATCTAACTATGGCTACACCTTC. This sequence encodes CASSGEGPRSNYGYTF.

The chain employs TRBV5-4 and TRBJ1-2; D unresolved. The CDR3 extends over 16 amino acids. V gave up 0 bases and J gave up 4 bases, with 16 bases separating them. Germline V gene lookup returns CDR1 SGHNT and CDR2 YYREEE (reference sequence). CDR3 bases: TGTGCCAGCAGCTTGGCCGGGGAGGGTTCCGTCTATGGCTACACCTTC. Protein: CASSLAGEGSVYGYTF.

The chain uses TRBV5-8 and TRBJ2-3; D may match TRBD1 or TRBD2 (6 bases each). This CDR3 contains 15 residues. Germline assignment: CDR1 SGHTS and CDR2 YDEGEE. With 4 bases removed from V and 3 bases from J, the gap between germline ends came to 15 bases. The CDR3 bases are TGTGCCAGCAGCGTGGACAGTGGGAGGACAGATACGCAGTATTTT. It yields the protein CASSVDSGRTDTQYF. Supplemented by reference TRBV5-8 and TRBJ2-3, the full variable domain reads EAGVTQSPTHLIKTRGQQATLRCSPISGHTSVYWYQQALGLGLQFLLWYDEGEERNRGNFPPRFSGRQFPNYSSELNVNALELEDSALYLCASSVDSGRTDTQYFGPGTRLTVL.

This chain joins TRBV27 and TRBJ2-7, with D unclear. Germline loops: CDR1 MNHEY, CDR2 SMNVEV (reference sequence). V was cut by 2 bases and J by 1 base, with 6 bases left in between. This CDR3 contains 13 residues. CDR3: CASSLASSYEQYF. DNA for the CDR3: TGTGCCAGCAGTTTAGCCAGTTCCTACGAGCAGTACTTC.

The rearrangement joins TRBV30 to TRBJ1-1; D gene ambiguous. The V gene lost 1 base and the J gene lost 1 base, with 22 bases spanning the gap. The germline V gene has CDR1 GTSNPN and CDR2 SVGIG (reference sequence). The CDR3 runs 18 residues. The CDR3 nucleotides are TGTGCCTGGAGTGGTCAGTTACGGATTGGTGGGCCGAACACTGAAGCTTTCTTT. Its protein is CAWSGQLRIGGPNTEAFF.

For this clone: Other DNA sequences in this sample translate to the same CDR3. J is TRBJ2-2 and V is TRBV9, with no clear D. In germline, CDR1 is SGDLS, CDR2 YYNGEE. The CDR3 length is 14 residues. V was shortened by 1 base and J by 0 bases, with 4 bases between the two germline ends. For the CDR3, the DNA is TGTGCCAGCAGCGTACGGACGAACACCGGGGAGCTGTTTTTT. This gives the protein CASSVRTNTGELFF. Together with reference TRBV9 and TRBJ2-2, the CDR3 gives the full variable domain: DSGVTQTPKHLITATGQRVTLRCSPRSGDLSVYWYQQSLDQGLQFLIQYYNGEERAKGNILERFSAQQFPDLHSELNLSSLELGDSALYFCASSVRTNTGELFFGEGSRLTVL.

This clone showed up many times. CDR3 bases: TGTGCCAGTAATCCTCAGGGGGGCAATCAGCCCCAGCATTTT. Translation: CASNPQGGNQPQHF. The V gene is TRBV19, the J gene TRBJ1-5; TRBD1 matches 7 bases. The J segment lost 2 bases and the V segment lost 7 bases, leaving 5 bases of the junction unmatched. Germline values: CDR1 LNHDA, CDR2 SQIVND (reference sequence). The CDR3 length is 14 residues.

The chain uses TRBV19 and TRBJ1-5; D possibly corresponds to TRBD1 (6 bases). There are 15 residues in the CDR3. V shed 4 bases and J shed 3 bases, with 13 bases lying between them. Germline V lookup: CDR1 LNHDA, CDR2 SQIVND (reference sequence). In DNA form, the CDR3 reads TGTGCCAGTAGTAGCGACAGGATACCCAATCAGCCCCAGCATTTT. Its translation: CASSSDRIPNQPQHF.

The chain carries TRBV7-9 and TRBJ1-4, with 10 nucleotides matching TRBD1. CDR1 and CDR2 from the germline V gene are SEHNR and FQNEAQ (reference sequence). The CDR3 loop spans 18 amino acids. The V gene end was trimmed by 0 bases and the J gene end by 4 bases; junction bases not matched to a gene: 8. The CDR3 DNA sequence: TGTGCCAGCAGCTTAGCGGAGCGAGGACAGGGGGATAATGAAAAACTGTTTTTT. It encodes CASSLAERGQGDNEKLFF.

This chain links TRBV4-2 with TRBJ1-3; tentatively, D is TRBD1 (5 bases). V lost 4 bases, J lost 1 base, and 29 bases lay in between. The V gene's germline CDR1 is LGHNA and CDR2 YNFKEQ. The CDR3 runs to 21 residues. CDR3 nucleotide sequence: TGTGCCAGCAGCCCCGTCGGGGGTATAAGAGTCGTGTTCGGTTCTGGAAACACCATATATTTT. It codes for CASSPVGGIRVVFGSGNTIYF.

The J gene is TRBJ1-3, the V gene TRBV11-2; the D is unclear. V was trimmed by 5 bases and J by 0 bases, leaving 14 bases between them. Germline assignment: CDR1 SGHAT and CDR2 FQNNGV. This CDR3 is 16 amino acids long. CDR3 DNA sequence: TGTGCCAGCAGCCCACGGAGGAGTTTCTCTGGAAACACCATATATTTT. Protein: CASSPRRSFSGNTIYF.

The V and J genes are TRBV19 and TRBJ1-5; a weak D match, TRBD1 (5 bases). Germline-derived CDR1 and CDR2 are LNHDA and SQIVND (reference sequence). The germline V and J ends were trimmed by 5 bases and 0 bases, with 14 bases remaining between them. The CDR3 has 16 amino acids. This CDR3 reads CASSLGREYSNQPQHF. In DNA, the CDR3 is TGTGCCAGTAGTCTCGGCAGGGAATATAGCAATCAGCCCCAGCATTTT.

The V and J genes are TRBV21-1 and TRBJ1-1. TRBV21-1 is annotated as a pseudogene. This CDR3 is built from 16 residues. CDR3 amino acids: CASSKVGKGPSTEAFF. CDR3 sequence (DNA): TGTGCCAGCAGCAAAGTGGGCAAAGGGCCATCCACTGAAGCTTTCTTT.

J is TRBJ2-1 and V is TRBV18; 9 bases fit TRBD1. Germline trimming cut 4 bases from V and 2 bases from J; bases unmatched to any gene: 6. Germline loops: CDR1 KGHSH, CDR2 LQKENI. The CDR3 has 16 residues. The CDR3 protein is CASSLWTGVTYNEQFF. CDR3 bases: TGTGCCAGCTCACTTTGGACAGGGGTAACCTACAATGAGCAGTTCTTC. Supplemented by reference TRBV18 and TRBJ2-1, the full variable domain reads NAGVMQNPRHLVRRRGQEARLRCSPMKGHSHVYWYRQLPEEGLKFMVYLQKENIIDESGMPKERFSAEFPKEGPSILRIQQVVRGDSAAYFCASSLWTGVTYNEQFFGPGTRLTVL.

A single count supports this clone. In DNA form, the CDR3 reads TGTGCCAGCAGTTACGAGGCAGGGAGAGCCATATATTTT. Its protein is CASSYEAGRAIYF. The chain joins TRBV6-5 to TRBJ1-3, with D tentatively TRBD1 (5 bases). From germline, CDR1 is MNHEY and CDR2 SVGAGI. CDR3 length equals 13 residues. V lost 2 bases and J lost 11, with 13 bases in between.

This clone was picked up a small number of times. The gene calls are TRBV5-1 and TRBJ1-2, with no clear D. Trimming pared 0 bases from V and 3 bases from J, leaving 9 bases between. Germline V CDR1 and CDR2: SGHRS, YFSETQ. The CDR3 consists of 14 residues. The chain's CDR3 is CASSLEEAYYGYTF. DNA for the CDR3: TGCGCCAGCAGCTTGGAGGAGGCGTACTATGGCTACACCTTC.

The chain recombines TRBV10-3 with TRBJ1-1, with D hard to call. Germline values: CDR1 ENHRY, CDR2 SYGVKD. V shed 2 bases and J shed 0 bases, with 13 bases lying between them. The CDR3 covers 16 residues. The CDR3 DNA sequence: TGTGCCATCAGTGAGAAGATGGTAAGAATGAACACTGAAGCTTTCTTT. Protein sequence: CAISEKMVRMNTEAFF.

This chain connects TRBV29-1 to TRBJ2-1; TRBD2 matches 11 bases. V lost 7 bases, J lost 4 bases, and 6 bases stayed unmatched. This CDR3 contains 14 residues. Germline V gene sequence: CDR1 SQVTM, CDR2 ANQGSEA. The CDR3 reads CSGSSGGDYNEQFF. The DNA for the CDR3 is TGCAGCGGGAGTAGCGGGGGGGATTACAATGAGCAGTTCTTC.

This clone was seen once. V and J are TRBV19 and TRBJ1-2; no reliable D call. Germline CDR1 LNHDA, CDR2 SQIVND (reference sequence). Trimming took 5 bases from V and 7 from J, leaving 20 bases between them. This CDR3 contains 15 residues. The CDR3 spells CASSAKGPGMGGYTF. The CDR3 nucleotides are TGTGCCAGTAGTGCGAAAGGTCCGGGCATGGGTGGCTACACCTTC.

The chain employs TRBV7-9 and TRBJ2-7; TRBD1 aligns across 7 bases. The CDR3 is 14 residues long. Germline trimming cut 5 bases from V and 3 bases from J; bases unmatched to any gene: 7. From germline, CDR1 is SEHNR and CDR2 FQNEAQ (reference sequence). This CDR3 is CASSRGTANYEQYF. Written as DNA, the CDR3 is TGTGCCAGCAGCCGAGGGACAGCGAACTACGAGCAGTACTTC.